Listed here is a single T cell receptor beta chain. Antigen: not known. The data derive from a study of cytomegalovirus exposure and HLA in healthy donors. Points from the study as a whole: The study labeled 180 or so TCR beta chains cytomegalovirus-associated. A later analysis linked a missense DCLRE1C variant to TCR beta V- and J-gene trimming.

The PCR made use of 60 Vbeta and 13 Jbeta primers. Sequenced by immunoSEQ multiplex PCR; TCRdb stores in-frame clones only, minus some. The data show approximately 190,000 clones, with roughly 80% seen just once and 1.5% to 2% held by the top ten. The germline V gene encodes CDR1 LNHDA and CDR2 SQIVND (reference sequence). The germline V and J ends were trimmed by 0 bases and 6 bases, with 12 bases remaining between them. This CDR3 spans 15 amino acids. Material: PBMCs. The genes are TRBV19 and TRBJ1-5; D unresolved. This sequence was found in a woman younger than 35 in good health and CMV-seronegative. CDR3 loop: CASSIDWQAGQPQHF. The CDR3 region has the DNA TGTGCCAGTAGTATAGATTGGCAGGCTGGTCAGCCCCAGCATTTT.